The clone carrying this T cell receptor beta chain was seen a few times. Treatment in this sample: oral pan-JAK inhibitor, 5-10 mg twice daily. With 2 bases removed from V and 4 bases from J, the gap between germline ends came to 10 bases. This CDR3 is 13 amino acids long. Germline V lookup: CDR1 SGDLS, CDR2 YYNGEE. This sample is drawn from a study of CD8+ T cells in alopecia areata. Study details: Patients given treatment had severity scored by the percentage of scalp area affected.

TCR sequencing used cDNA made by reverse transcription of extracted RNA. Data came from immunoSEQ multiplex PCR; TCRdb stores just in-frame clones and leaves some out. Here the sample spans around 190,000 clones, under 70% being singletons. Sequences were derived from CD4+ T cells sorted from blood, sampled at week 4, from a patient treated with tofacitinib. This chain connects TRBV9 to TRBJ2-7; D might be TRBD2 (6 bases). This clonotype originated in a human donor with alopecia areata. CDR3 amino acids: CASSVGGTYEQYF. CDR3 nucleotides: TGTGCCAGCAGCGTTGGAGGGACGTACGAGCAGTACTTC.